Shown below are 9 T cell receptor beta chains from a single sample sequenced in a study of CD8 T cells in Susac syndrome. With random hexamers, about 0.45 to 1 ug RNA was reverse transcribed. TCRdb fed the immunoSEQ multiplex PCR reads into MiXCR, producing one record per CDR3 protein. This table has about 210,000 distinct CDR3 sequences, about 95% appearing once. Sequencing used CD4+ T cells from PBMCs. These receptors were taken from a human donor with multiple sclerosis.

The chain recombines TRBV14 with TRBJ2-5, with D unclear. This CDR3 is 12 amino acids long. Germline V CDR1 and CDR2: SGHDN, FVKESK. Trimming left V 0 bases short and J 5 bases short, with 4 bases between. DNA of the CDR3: TGTGCCAGCAGCCAAGAAAGCGAGACCCAGTACTTC. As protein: CASSQESETQYF.

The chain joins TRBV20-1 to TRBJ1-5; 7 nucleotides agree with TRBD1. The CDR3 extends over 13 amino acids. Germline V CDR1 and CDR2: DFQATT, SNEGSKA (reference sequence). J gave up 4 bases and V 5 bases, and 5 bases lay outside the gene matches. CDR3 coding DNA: TGCAGTGCTCAAACAGGGGTGAATCAGCCCCAGCATTTT. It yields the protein CSAQTGVNQPQHF.

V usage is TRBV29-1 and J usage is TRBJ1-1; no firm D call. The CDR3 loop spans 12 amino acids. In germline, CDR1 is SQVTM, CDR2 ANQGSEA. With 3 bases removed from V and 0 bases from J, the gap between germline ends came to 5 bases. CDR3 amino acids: CSVDRMNTEAFF. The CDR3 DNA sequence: TGCAGCGTTGACAGGATGAACACTGAAGCTTTCTTT.

CDR3 sequence reads: CASREGQGNSGYTF. DNA for the CDR3: TGTGCCAGCAGGGAGGGACAGGGGAATTCTGGCTACACCTTC. The chain is built from TRBV25-1 and TRBJ1-2, with 10 bases fitting TRBD1. CDR1 is MGHDK and CDR2 is SYGVNS in the germline V gene. V trimming: 6 bases; J trimming: 7 bases; junction bases outside the gene matches: 8. This CDR3 is built from 14 residues.

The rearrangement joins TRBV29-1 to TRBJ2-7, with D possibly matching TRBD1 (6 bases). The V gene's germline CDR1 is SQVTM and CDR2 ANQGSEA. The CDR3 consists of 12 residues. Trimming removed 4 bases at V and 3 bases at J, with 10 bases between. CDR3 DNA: TGCAGCGTTGTGGGACAAATCTACGAGCAGTACTTC. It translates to CSVVGQIYEQYF.

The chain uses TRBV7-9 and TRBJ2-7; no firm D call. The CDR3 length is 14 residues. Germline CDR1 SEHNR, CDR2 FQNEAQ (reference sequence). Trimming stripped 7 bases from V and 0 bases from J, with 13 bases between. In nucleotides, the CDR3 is TGTGCCAGCAACCAAGACAAGAGCTCCTACGAGCAGTACTTC. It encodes CASNQDKSSYEQYF.

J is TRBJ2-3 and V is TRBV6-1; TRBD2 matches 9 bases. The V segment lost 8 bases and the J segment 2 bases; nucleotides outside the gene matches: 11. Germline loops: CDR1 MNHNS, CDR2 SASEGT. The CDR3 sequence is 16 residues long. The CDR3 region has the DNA TGTGCCAGCCTTCCGGGCCCGGGACTAGCCACAGATACGCAGTATTTT. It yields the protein CASLPGPGLATDTQYF.

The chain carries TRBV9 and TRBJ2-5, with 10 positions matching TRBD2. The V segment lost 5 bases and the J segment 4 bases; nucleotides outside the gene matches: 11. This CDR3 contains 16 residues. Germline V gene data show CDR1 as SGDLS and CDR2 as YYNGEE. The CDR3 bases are TGTGCCAGCAGTTTGGGTCGAGCGGGGGGGCGAGAGACCCAGTACTTC. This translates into CASSLGRAGGRETQYF.

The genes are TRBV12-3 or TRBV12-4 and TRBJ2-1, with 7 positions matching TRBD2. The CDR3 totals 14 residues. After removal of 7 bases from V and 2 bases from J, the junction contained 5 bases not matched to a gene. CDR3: CASTFSGTYNEQFF. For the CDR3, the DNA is TGTGCCAGCACCTTCAGCGGGACCTACAATGAGCAGTTCTTC.